The clone carrying this T cell receptor (beta chain) was detected once. The Seattle patients, enrolled during active infection, were followed longitudinally. The data were obtained in a study of blood T cell repertoires in COVID-19. Study details: Italy, Spain and the United States were the sources of the convalescent and acute COVID-19 samples. From T cells, B-cell-depleted T cells, or PBMCs came the material, which was cDNA or gDNA.

This CDR3 spans 14 amino acids. CDR1 and CDR2 from the germline V gene are MNHNS and SASEGT. Trimming removed 1 base from V and 3 bases from J, with 10 bases in between. The authors' processing: Reference gene primer amplification gave estimated nucleated cell counts. This table comes from immunoSEQ multiplex PCR, and its TCRdb copy is limited to in-frame clones, with some not included. That table gives V, J and clone size, and the DNA gave D and trimming. The sample lists about 68,000 clones; 70% to 90% were seen once. Source material: peripheral blood. The source is a woman between 45 and 65 years old with COVID-19, enrolled during active disease. The rearrangement uses TRBV6-1 and TRBJ2-7; D is ambiguous. CDR3 region: CASSEVPQFYEQYF. The CDR3 coding sequence is TGTGCCAGCAGTGAAGTCCCTCAGTTCTACGAGCAGTACTTC.